These T cell receptor beta chains were read from a single sample in a study of cytomegalovirus exposure and HLA in healthy donors. TCRdb keeps only in-frame clones here, not all; method: immunoSEQ multiplex PCR. The table has some 150,000 clones, around four fifths seen once. Sequenced input: PBMCs. The receptors come from a young man in good health and CMV-seronegative. The CDR3 runs from the conserved cysteine through the conserved F or W. Fields, in order: V gene, D gene, CDR3 protein. A D gene is named only where the DNA matches it firmly.

V: TRBV19
D: NA
CDR3: CASSMVGAPSGYTF

V: TRBV4-1
D: TRBD2
CDR3: CASSQGWKRGSEQFF

V: TRBV2
D: NA
CDR3: CASNSKGQQETQYF

V: TRBV2
D: TRBD1
CDR3: CASSKDRGQDQPQHF

V: TRBV27
D: NA
CDR3: CASSAGGAGNTIYF

V: TRBV5-6
D: TRBD1
CDR3: CASSLDRGLSQPQHF

V: TRBV18
D: NA
CDR3: CASSQGLPETQYF

V: TRBV6-5
D: NA
CDR3: CASSYDGRGGQPQHF

V: TRBV5-1
D: NA
CDR3: CASSFEREGYTF

V: TRBV5-8
D: NA
CDR3: CASSVTSLPSGNTIYF

V: TRBV11-2
D: NA
CDR3: CASSPLEYQETQYF

V: TRBV10-3
D: NA
CDR3: CAISESGGNSYEQYF

V: TRBV5-4
D: TRBD1
CDR3: CASSLTGEFGYTF

V: TRBV7-6
D: NA
CDR3: CATTPTTGGSTEAFF

V: TRBV2
D: NA
CDR3: CASSDRGGNTEAFF

V: TRBV30
D: NA
CDR3: CAGIDSNNEKLFF

V: TRBV5-1
D: TRBD1
CDR3: CASSQDRISYNEQFF